A selection of T cell receptor beta chains follows, all from one sample in a study of cytomegalovirus exposure and HLA in healthy donors. Generated by immunoSEQ multiplex PCR, the TCRdb table keeps only in-frame clones and is missing some. The sample has 80,000 to 100,000 clones, approximately 71% seen once; the top ten hold 15% to 20%. Sequenced material: PBMCs. The origin of the receptors is a woman in her late teens or twenties in good health and CMV-seropositive. Both conserved end residues are trimmed from each CDR3. A D gene is named only where the DNA matches it firmly.

V gene	J gene	D gene	CDR3 protein
TRBV27	TRBJ2-7	.	ASSPGEGLPYEQY
TRBV6-4	TRBJ2-3	TRBD2	ATSPAGTSGTDTQY
TRBV5-6	TRBJ2-1	TRBD2	ASSPREREDYNEQF
TRBV7-2	TRBJ1-1	.	ASSTGNTEAF
TRBV5-4	TRBJ1-2	TRBD1	ASSHGGTGSDGYT
TRBV18	TRBJ2-1	TRBD1	ASSGTGNNEQF
TRBV27	TRBJ2-7	.	ASSLSFAGQSYEQY
TRBV11-2	TRBJ1-1	.	ASSFPNRANEAF
TRBV6-5	TRBJ1-2	.	ASSYRGPYGYT
TRBV25-1	TRBJ1-1	TRBD1	ASSETGGAF
TRBV7-8	TRBJ1-6	.	ASSSGTTSPLH
TRBV11-2	TRBJ2-7	.	ASSLVQGGSYEQY
TRBV25-1	TRBJ1-1	.	ASSLNQGDTEAF
TRBV7-6	TRBJ2-1	TRBD2	ASSLAAGLAGGYEQF
TRBV5-1	TRBJ2-5	.	ASSLGQGPETQY
TRBV19	TRBJ1-5	.	ASSALGGKESNQPQH
TRBV19	TRBJ1-1	.	ASSPWGGTEAF
TRBV5-4	TRBJ1-2	TRBD1	ASSLGPDRGTYYGYT
TRBV7-2	TRBJ1-1	.	ASSWGGDTEAF
TRBV29-1	TRBJ2-5	TRBD2	SVPSGTETQY
TRBV5-4	TRBJ2-3	TRBD1	ASSLGTTGGTDTQY
TRBV9	TRBJ2-6	.	ASSVELSSGANVLT
TRBV6-5	TRBJ1-4	.	ASSYTGDFNEKLF
TRBV28	TRBJ2-7	.	ASSSPQAGSYEQY
TRBV6-6	TRBJ1-5	.	ASTLGAGSNQPQH
TRBV27	TRBJ2-7	.	ASSPPREQY
TRBV11-3	TRBJ2-3	TRBD2	ASSLGTSGSTDTQY
TRBV27	TRBJ2-1	TRBD2	ASSLFYQRGGKWDEQF
TRBV11-1	TRBJ2-1	TRBD2	ASSLDATGGGPF
TRBV5-1	TRBJ2-1	TRBD1	ASTMSRGTGHNEQF
TRBV5-1	TRBJ1-4	TRBD1	ASSNTGTANEKLF
TRBV5-6	TRBJ1-2	TRBD1	ASSDDRGLYYGYT
TRBV10-3	TRBJ1-4	.	AISEVAGNEKLF
TRBV6-1	TRBJ1-3	.	ASSGRPPEQGRGNTIY
TRBV5-1	TRBJ1-2	TRBD1	ASSFRQGAGYT
TRBV5-4	TRBJ1-6	.	ASSLVQDNSPLH
TRBV18	TRBJ1-4	.	ASSPKTGEKLF
TRBV9	TRBJ2-3	.	ASSPGSTDTQY
TRBV28	TRBJ1-4	TRBD1	ASRQTGGNEKLF
TRBV5-6	TRBJ2-7	TRBD2	ASSLRLAGGLGSDGQY
TRBV6-4	TRBJ2-4	TRBD1	ASSPRGFGKNIQY
TRBV7-9	TRBJ2-7	.	ASSLETRMDEQY
TRBV29-1	TRBJ1-4	TRBD1	SFRDDRVGEKLF
TRBV4-3	TRBJ1-2	TRBD1	ASSHGQGVGYGYT
TRBV7-2	TRBJ2-3	.	ASSPRGARGTSTDTQY
TRBV9	TRBJ2-3	TRBD2	ASSASGRDTDTQY
TRBV6-5	TRBJ2-5	TRBD2	ASSEVRLAGVRY
TRBV5-1	TRBJ1-1	TRBD1	ASLPGTGTMNTEAF